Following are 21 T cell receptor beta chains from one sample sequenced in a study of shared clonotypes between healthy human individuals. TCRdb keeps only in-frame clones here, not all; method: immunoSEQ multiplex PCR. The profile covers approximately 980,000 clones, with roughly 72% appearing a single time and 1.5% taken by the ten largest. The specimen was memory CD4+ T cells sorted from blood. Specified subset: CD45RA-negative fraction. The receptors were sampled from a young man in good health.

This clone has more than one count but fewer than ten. CDR3 DNA sequence: TGCGCCAGCAGCTTGGGGACTAGCCCCTCTGGGGCCAACGTCCTGACTTTC. It codes for CASSLGTSPSGANVLTF. The chain joins TRBV5-1 to TRBJ2-6; 8 bases line up with TRBD2. Germline V gene lookup returns CDR1 SGHRS and CDR2 YFSETQ. The CDR3 sequence is 17 residues long. The J segment lost 0 bases and the V segment lost 0 bases, leaving 2 bases of the junction unmatched.

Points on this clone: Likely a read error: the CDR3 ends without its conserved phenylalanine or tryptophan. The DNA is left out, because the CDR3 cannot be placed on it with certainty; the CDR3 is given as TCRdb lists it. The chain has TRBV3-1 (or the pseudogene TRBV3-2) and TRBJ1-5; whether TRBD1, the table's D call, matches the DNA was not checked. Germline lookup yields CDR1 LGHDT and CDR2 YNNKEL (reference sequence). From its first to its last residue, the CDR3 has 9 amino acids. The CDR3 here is CASSHRVRL.

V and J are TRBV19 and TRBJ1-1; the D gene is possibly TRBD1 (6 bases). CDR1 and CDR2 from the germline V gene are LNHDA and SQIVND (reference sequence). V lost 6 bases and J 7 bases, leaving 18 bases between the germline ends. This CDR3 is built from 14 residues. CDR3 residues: CASRDDRSRLEAFF. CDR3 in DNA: TGTGCCAGTAGAGACGACAGGTCAAGACTTGAAGCTTTCTTT.

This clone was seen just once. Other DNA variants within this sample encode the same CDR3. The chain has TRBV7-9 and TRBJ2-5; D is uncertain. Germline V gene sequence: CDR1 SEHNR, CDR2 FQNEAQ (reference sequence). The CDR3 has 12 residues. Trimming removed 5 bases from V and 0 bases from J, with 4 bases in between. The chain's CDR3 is CASSRNQETQYF. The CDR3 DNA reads TGTGCCAGCAGCCGAAACCAAGAGACCCAGTACTTC. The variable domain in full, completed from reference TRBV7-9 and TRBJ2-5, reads DTGVSQNPRHKITKRGQNVTFRCDPISEHNRLYWYRQTLGQGPEFLTYFQNEAQLEKSRLLSDRFSAERPKGSFSTLEIQRTEQGDSAMYLCASSRNQETQYFGPGTRLLVL.

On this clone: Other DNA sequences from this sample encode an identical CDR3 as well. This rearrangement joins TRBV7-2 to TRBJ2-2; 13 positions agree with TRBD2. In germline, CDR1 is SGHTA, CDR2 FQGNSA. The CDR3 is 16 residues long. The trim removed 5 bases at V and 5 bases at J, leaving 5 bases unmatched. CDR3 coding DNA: TGTGCCAGCAGCCCGGGACTAGCGGGAAATACCGGGGAGCTGTTTTTT. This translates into CASSPGLAGNTGELFF.

This CDR3 reads CASSSGPNTGELFF. Written as DNA, the CDR3 is TGTGCCAGCAGCTCCGGGCCCAACACCGGGGAGCTGTTTTTT. The chain uses TRBV7-2 and TRBJ2-2, with D hard to call. Deletions cut 4 bases from V and 2 bases from J, with 8 bases between. CDR1 SGHTA and CDR2 FQGNSA come from the germline V gene. The CDR3 totals 14 residues.

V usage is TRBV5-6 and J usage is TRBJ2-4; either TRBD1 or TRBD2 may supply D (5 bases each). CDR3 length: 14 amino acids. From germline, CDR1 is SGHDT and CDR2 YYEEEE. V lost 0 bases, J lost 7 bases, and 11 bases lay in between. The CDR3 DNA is TGTGCCAGCAGCTTGGGGCAGGGACCGAACATTCAGTACTTC. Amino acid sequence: CASSLGQGPNIQYF.

CDR3 nucleotides: TGTGCCAGTAGGGGACAGGGCGCGAGTGGGACCCAGTACTTC. This encodes CASRGQGASGTQYF. This chain joins TRBV19 and TRBJ2-5; TRBD1 agrees at 9 bases. The germline V gene encodes CDR1 LNHDA and CDR2 SQIVND (reference sequence). The CDR3 totals 14 residues. Trimming at V came to 6 bases and at J to 7 bases, leaving 9 bases not matched to a gene.

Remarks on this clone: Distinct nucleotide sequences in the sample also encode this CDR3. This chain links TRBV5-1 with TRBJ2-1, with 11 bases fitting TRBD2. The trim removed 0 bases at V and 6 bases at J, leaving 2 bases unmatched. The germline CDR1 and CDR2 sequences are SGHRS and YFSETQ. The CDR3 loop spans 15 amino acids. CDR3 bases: TGCGCCAGCAGCTTGGGAACTAGCGGGAGCAATGAGCAGTTCTTC. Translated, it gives CASSLGTSGSNEQFF.

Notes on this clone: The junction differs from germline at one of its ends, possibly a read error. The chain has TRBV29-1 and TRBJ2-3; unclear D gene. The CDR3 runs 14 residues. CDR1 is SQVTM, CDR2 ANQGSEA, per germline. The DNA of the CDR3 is TGCAGCGCTGAAGGACGACTGCGCACAGATACGCAGTATTTT. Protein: CSAEGRLRTDTQYF.

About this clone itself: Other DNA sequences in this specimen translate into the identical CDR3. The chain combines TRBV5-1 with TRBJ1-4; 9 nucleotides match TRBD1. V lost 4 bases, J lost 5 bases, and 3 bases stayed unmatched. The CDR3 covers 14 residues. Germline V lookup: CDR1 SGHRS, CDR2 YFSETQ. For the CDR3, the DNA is TGCGCCAGCAGCCCACAGGGGGCCAATGAAAAACTGTTTTTT. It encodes CASSPQGANEKLFF.

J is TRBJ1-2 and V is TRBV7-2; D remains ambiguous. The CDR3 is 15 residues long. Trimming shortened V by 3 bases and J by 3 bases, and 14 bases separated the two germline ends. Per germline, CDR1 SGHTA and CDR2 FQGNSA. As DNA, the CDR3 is TGTGCCAGCAGCTTGGCACTCTCACGGTACTATGGCTACACCTTC. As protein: CASSLALSRYYGYTF.

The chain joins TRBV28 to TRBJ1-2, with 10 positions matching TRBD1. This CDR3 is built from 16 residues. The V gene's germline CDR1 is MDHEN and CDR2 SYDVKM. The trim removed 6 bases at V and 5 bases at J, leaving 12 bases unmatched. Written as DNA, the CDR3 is TGTGCCAGCAGCGAATCAAAGGGACAGGGGAGGTATGGCTACACCTTC. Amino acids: CASSESKGQGRYGYTF.

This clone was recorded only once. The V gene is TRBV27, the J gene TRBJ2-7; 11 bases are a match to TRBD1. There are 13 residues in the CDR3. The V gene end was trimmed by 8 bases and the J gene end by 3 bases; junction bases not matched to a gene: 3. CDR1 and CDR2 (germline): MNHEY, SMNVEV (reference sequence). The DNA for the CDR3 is TGTGCCAGCGGGGACAGGGGGATCTACGAGCAGTACTTC. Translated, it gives CASGDRGIYEQYF.

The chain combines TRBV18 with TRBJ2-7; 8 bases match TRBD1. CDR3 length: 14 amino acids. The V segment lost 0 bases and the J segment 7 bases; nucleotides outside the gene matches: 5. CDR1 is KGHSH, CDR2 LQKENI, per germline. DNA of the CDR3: TGTGCCAGCTCACCACCATCAGGGGGCTTTGAGCAGTACTTC. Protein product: CASSPPSGGFEQYF.

In nucleotides, the CDR3 is TGTGCCAGCAGTGAATTGGACAGGGACACCGGGGAGCTGTTTTTT. Protein product: CASSELDRDTGELFF. V and J are TRBV25-1 and TRBJ2-2, with TRBD1 matching over 8 bases. The CDR3 spans 15 residues. The germline V gene has CDR1 MGHDK and CDR2 SYGVNS. V lost 1 base and J lost 3; bases outside the gene matches: 1.

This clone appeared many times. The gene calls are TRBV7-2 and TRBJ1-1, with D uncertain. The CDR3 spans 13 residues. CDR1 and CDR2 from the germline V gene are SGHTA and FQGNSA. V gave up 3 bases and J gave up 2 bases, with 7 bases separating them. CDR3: CASSFGLNTEAFF. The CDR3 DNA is TGTGCCAGCAGCTTCGGGCTTAACACTGAAGCTTTCTTT.

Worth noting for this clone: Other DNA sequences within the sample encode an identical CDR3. As DNA, the CDR3 is TGTGCCAGCTCACCAGGGTATAATTCACCCCTCCACTTT. Translation gives CASSPGYNSPLHF. V gene TRBV18 combines with J gene TRBJ1-6; D unclear. Between the trimmed V and J ends, which lost 2 bases and 4 bases, there was a span of 3 bases. Germline CDR1 is KGHSH and CDR2 is LQKENI. This CDR3 is 13 amino acids long.

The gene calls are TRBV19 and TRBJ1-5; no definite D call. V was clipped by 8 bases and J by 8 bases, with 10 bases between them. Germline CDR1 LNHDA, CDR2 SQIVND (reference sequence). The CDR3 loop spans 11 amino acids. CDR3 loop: CASGLWEPQHF. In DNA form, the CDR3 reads TGTGCCAGTGGACTGTGGGAGCCCCAGCATTTT.

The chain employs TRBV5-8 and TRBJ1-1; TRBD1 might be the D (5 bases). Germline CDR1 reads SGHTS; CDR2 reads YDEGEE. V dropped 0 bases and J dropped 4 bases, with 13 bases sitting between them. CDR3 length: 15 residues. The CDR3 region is CASSLEGRWSTEAFF. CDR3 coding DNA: TGTGCCAGCAGCTTGGAGGGGAGGTGGAGCACTGAAGCTTTCTTT.

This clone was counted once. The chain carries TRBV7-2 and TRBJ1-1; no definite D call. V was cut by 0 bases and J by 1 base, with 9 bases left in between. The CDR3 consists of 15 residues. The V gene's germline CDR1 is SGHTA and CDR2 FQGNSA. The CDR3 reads CASSLARAQNTEAFF. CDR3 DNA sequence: TGTGCCAGCAGCTTAGCAAGAGCCCAGAACACTGAAGCTTTCTTT.